The 19 T cell receptor beta chains below all came from one sample that was sequenced in a study of blood T cell repertoires in COVID-19. Profiling relied on immunoSEQ multiplex PCR, and the TCRdb table lists in-frame clones only, not all of them. The data hold about 100,000 clones, with 80% to 95% observed a single time. The sequenced sample consisted of peripheral blood. These receptors were collected from a man aged 50-59 years with active COVID-19.

This clone was recorded only once. The rearrangement links TRBV5-1 to TRBJ1-1; D is perhaps TRBD1 (5 bases). Trimming removed 4 bases at V and 1 base at J, with 11 bases between. Germline V CDR1 and CDR2: SGHRS, YFSETQ. CDR3 length equals 14 residues. CDR3 region: CASSGGAENTEAFF. CDR3 DNA: TGCGCCAGCAGCGGCGGGGCAGAGAACACTGAAGCTTTCTTT. Drawing the rest from reference TRBV5-1 and TRBJ1-1, the complete variable domain is KAGVTQTPRYLIKTRGQQVTLSCSPISGHRSVSWYQQTPGQGLQFLFEYFSETQRNKGNFPGRFSGRQFSNSRSEMNVSTLELGDSALYLCASSGGAENTEAFFGQGTRLTVV.

The chain joins TRBV5-1 to TRBJ2-1; tentatively, D is TRBD1 (6 bases). CDR3 length: 15 residues. The V gene's germline CDR1 is SGHRS and CDR2 YFSETQ. Trimming removed 3 bases at V and 5 bases at J, with 15 bases between. The CDR3 protein is CASSSTGTLHNEQFF. The CDR3 DNA follows: TGCGCCAGCAGCTCAACCGGGACACTTCACAATGAGCAGTTCTTC. Full variable domain (remainder filled in from reference TRBV5-1 and TRBJ2-1): KAGVTQTPRYLIKTRGQQVTLSCSPISGHRSVSWYQQTPGQGLQFLFEYFSETQRNKGNFPGRFSGRQFSNSRSEMNVSTLELGDSALYLCASSSTGTLHNEQFFGPGTRLTVL.

This clone has only one observation. This chain connects TRBV9 to TRBJ1-2, with D hard to call. The CDR3 loop spans 12 amino acids. Germline values: CDR1 SGDLS, CDR2 YYNGEE. V shed 7 bases and J shed 4 bases, with 11 bases lying between them. This chain's CDR3 is CASGREPYGYTF. In DNA, the CDR3 is TGTGCCAGCGGTAGGGAGCCCTATGGCTACACCTTC.

The V gene is TRBV19, the J gene TRBJ2-7; maybe TRBD2 (7 bases). CDR1 and CDR2 from the germline V gene are LNHDA and SQIVND (reference sequence). CDR3 length: 15 residues. Between the trimmed V and J ends, which lost 5 bases and 3 bases, there was a span of 17 bases. The CDR3 here is CASSQGRDLNYEQYF. CDR3 coding DNA: TGTGCCAGTAGTCAGGGGAGGGACCTGAACTACGAGCAGTACTTC.

The chain recombines TRBV5-6 with TRBJ2-5; 8 positions agree with TRBD2. The CDR3 is 17 amino acids. Germline CDR1 SGHDT, CDR2 YYEEEE. Trimming removed 2 bases from V and 4 bases from J; junction bases left unmatched: 13. In nucleotides, the CDR3 is TGTGCCAGCAGCTTCCCGGGACTAGGGCCCACCAGAGAGACCCAGTACTTC. Translation: CASSFPGLGPTRETQYF.

This clone was seen once. The chain has TRBV18 and TRBJ1-1; 7 bases agree with TRBD1. The germline V gene has CDR1 KGHSH and CDR2 LQKENI. Losses at the gene ends were 4 bases for V and 7 bases for J; bases not matched to a gene: 3. This CDR3 has 12 amino acids. In DNA, the CDR3 is TGTGCCAGCTCACAAGACAGGGATGAAGCTTTCTTT. Translating gives CASSQDRDEAFF.

V gene TRBV7-8 combines with J gene TRBJ2-4; D perhaps matches TRBD1 (7 bases). V lost 2 bases and J 6 bases, leaving 26 bases between the germline ends. The CDR3 extends over 19 amino acids. Germline CDR1 SGHVS, CDR2 FQNEAQ. This chain's CDR3 is CASSLFRGGQGVERNIQYF. The DNA for the CDR3 is TGTGCCAGCAGCTTATTTCGTGGGGGGCAGGGGGTAGAGAGAAACATTCAGTACTTC.

This chain links TRBV14 with TRBJ2-2, with a possible D match to TRBD2 (6 bases). From germline, CDR1 is SGHDN and CDR2 FVKESK. The CDR3 consists of 15 residues. The germline V and J ends were trimmed by 4 bases and 4 bases, with 13 bases remaining between them. The CDR3 coding sequence is TGTGCCAGCAGCCGAGATGCTAGCGCCACCGGGGAGCTGTTTTTT. Translation: CASSRDASATGELFF.

The rearrangement joins TRBV6-5 to TRBJ2-5; the match to TRBD1 covers 7 bases. Germline values: CDR1 MNHEY, CDR2 SVGAGI. The CDR3 is 15 residues long. Trimming removed 6 bases from V and 3 bases from J; junction bases left unmatched: 10. The CDR3 protein is CASSRDRASEETQYF. DNA for the CDR3: TGTGCCAGCAGCCGAGACAGGGCCTCTGAAGAGACCCAGTACTTC.

The chain combines TRBV5-5 with TRBJ1-2, with D perhaps TRBD1 (6 bases). This CDR3 is built from 13 residues. Germline V gene sequence: CDR1 SGHKS, CDR2 YYEKEE (reference sequence). Trimming took off 3 bases at V and 9 bases at J, with 15 bases between the two ends. DNA for the CDR3: TGTGCCAGCAGCTCGGGACACCTGGACAGCTACACCTTC. This sequence encodes CASSSGHLDSYTF.

V and J are TRBV5-1 and TRBJ1-2; D may be TRBD1 (5 bases). V was trimmed by 0 bases and J by 14 bases, leaving 14 bases between them. CDR1 is SGHRS and CDR2 is YFSETQ in the germline V gene. The CDR3 covers 12 residues. CDR3 bases: TGCGCCAGCAGCTTGGAATTCAGGAACAGGACCTTC. Its translation: CASSLEFRNRTF.

This sequence joins TRBV3-1 (or the pseudogene TRBV3-2) and TRBJ2-3, with a weak D call TRBD1 (6 bases). Germline assignment: CDR1 LGHDT and CDR2 YNNKEL (reference sequence). The CDR3 sequence is 15 residues long. With 4 bases removed from V and 3 bases from J, the gap between germline ends came to 14 bases. This CDR3 is CASSPGAGPTDTQYF. CDR3 coding DNA: TGTGCCAGCAGCCCAGGGGCTGGCCCTACAGATACGCAGTATTTT.

V is TRBV10-1 and J is TRBJ1-1, with 9 nucleotides matching TRBD1. J lost 5 bases, V lost 5 bases, and 6 bases had no gene match. In germline, CDR1 is WNHNN, CDR2 SYGVQD (reference sequence). CDR3 length: 14 amino acids. As DNA, the CDR3 is TGCGCCAGCAGTCGACAGGGGGTAGGGACTGAAGCTTTCTTT. Its translation: CASSRQGVGTEAFF.

The V gene is TRBV5-1, the J gene TRBJ2-1; 13 nucleotides agree with TRBD2. The CDR3 runs 16 residues. CDR1 SGHRS and CDR2 YFSETQ come from the germline V gene. V trimming: 4 bases; J trimming: 3 bases; junction bases outside the gene matches: 4. The CDR3 sequence is CASSAGLAGSYNEQFF. In nucleotides, the CDR3 is TGCGCCAGCAGCGCGGGACTAGCGGGGAGCTACAATGAGCAGTTCTTC.

The chain carries TRBV5-1 and TRBJ1-1; 8 bases are shared with TRBD1. The germline V gene encodes CDR1 SGHRS and CDR2 YFSETQ. J gave up 7 bases and V 4 bases, and 6 bases lay outside the gene matches. The CDR3 is made up of 13 amino acids. The CDR3 nucleotides are TGCGCCAGCAGCAAGGACAGGGATGTTGAAGCTTTCTTT. Its protein is CASSKDRDVEAFF.

This chain connects TRBV4-1 to TRBJ2-5, with D tentatively TRBD1 (5 bases). CDR1 is MGHRA and CDR2 is YSYEKL in the germline V gene. This CDR3 contains 15 residues. V gave up 0 bases and J gave up 4 bases, with 12 bases separating them. As DNA, the CDR3 is TGCGCCAGCAGCCAAGAAGACAGATTTCGAGAGACCCAGTACTTC. Translating it yields CASSQEDRFRETQYF.

This chain joins TRBV3-1 (or the pseudogene TRBV3-2) and TRBJ1-2; D is possibly TRBD1 (6 bases). Deletions cut 1 base from V and 5 bases from J, with 14 bases between. The CDR3 length is 15 residues. The germline CDR1 and CDR2 sequences are LGHDT and YNNKEL (reference sequence). The CDR3: CASSQVTDSMYGYTF. The CDR3 DNA reads as TGTGCCAGCAGCCAAGTTACGGACAGTATGTATGGCTACACCTTC.

The chain has TRBV9 and TRBJ1-1; the match to TRBD1 covers 7 bases. Germline V CDR1 and CDR2: SGDLS, YYNGEE. V shed 0 bases, J shed 0 bases, and the junction held 11 bases outside the gene matches. CDR3 size: 18 residues. CDR3 nucleotide sequence: TGTGCCAGCAGCGTAGGCCCCCAGACAGGGCTCATGAACACTGAAGCTTTCTTT. Protein sequence: CASSVGPQTGLMNTEAFF.

This clone showed up just once. The rearrangement links TRBV18 to TRBJ2-7; D ambiguous. The CDR3 contains 13 residues. The V and J ends lost 6 bases and 2 bases respectively, with 11 bases between them. The germline CDR1 and CDR2 sequences are KGHSH and LQKENI. The CDR3 reads CASSHGSTYEQYV. The CDR3 DNA reads TGTGCCAGCTCCCACGGGTCTACCTACGAGCAGTACGTC.